Shown below are 4 T cell receptor beta chains from a single sample sequenced in a study of cytomegalovirus exposure and HLA in healthy donors. PCR used 60 Vbeta primers and 13 Jbeta primers. Sequencing was performed with immunoSEQ multiplex PCR; in TCRdb, only in-frame clones are kept and a portion is missing. Found here are about 70,000 clones, less than 70% of them singletons; the top ten hold approximately 2.8%. Sample: PBMCs. These receptors were collected from a young man in good health and CMV-seronegative.

This rearrangement joins TRBV5-4 to TRBJ2-7; 7 nucleotides line up with TRBD2. V trimming: 3 bases; J trimming: 1 base; junction bases outside the gene matches: 4. The length of the CDR3 is 14 residues. Germline V gene data show CDR1 as SGHNT and CDR2 as YYREEE (reference sequence). The CDR3 loop reads CASSSPAGSYEQYF. The CDR3 nucleotides are TGTGCCAGCAGCTCCCCAGCGGGGTCCTACGAGCAGTACTTC.

The chain uses TRBV7-6 and TRBJ2-5; D not resolved. CDR3 size: 12 residues. The V end was cut by 1 base, the J end by 9 bases, with 9 bases between. The germline gives CDR1 SGHVS, CDR2 FNYEAQ. The CDR3 protein is CASSLVSRAQYF. The DNA for the CDR3 is TGTGCCAGCAGCTTAGTATCCCGGGCCCAGTACTTC.

This clone was observed a few times. CDR3 nucleotide sequence: TGCGCCAGCAGCCAGGGGACAGGTGAGAAAGAGACCCAGTACTTC. This translates into CASSQGTGEKETQYF. The rearrangement uses TRBV4-1 and TRBJ2-5; 8 bases are shared with TRBD1. Trimming cost V 3 bases and J 3 bases; bases outside gene matches: 6. The germline V gene has CDR1 MGHRA and CDR2 YSYEKL. The length of the CDR3 is 15 residues.

This clone was observed a few times. The rearrangement uses TRBV5-6 and TRBJ2-7; 12 positions match TRBD2. The CDR3 is 14 residues long. J gave up 4 bases and V 4 bases, and 3 bases lay outside the gene matches. CDR1 SGHDT and CDR2 YYEEEE come from the germline V gene. Here the CDR3 DNA reads TGTGCCAGCAGCAACGGACTAGCGGGGTACGAGCAGTACTTC. It codes for CASSNGLAGYEQYF. Full variable domain (remainder filled in from reference TRBV5-6 and TRBJ2-7): DAGVTQSPTHLIKTRGQQVTLRCSPKSGHDTVSWYQQALGQGPQFIFQYYEEEERQRGNFPDRFSGHQFPNYSSELNVNALLLGDSALYLCASSNGLAGYEQYFGPGTRLTVT.